The 22 T cell receptor beta chains below all came from one sample that was sequenced in a study of shared clonotypes between healthy human individuals. The repertoire was sequenced with immunoSEQ multiplex PCR; TCRdb's copy has only in-frame clones and lacks some. The repertoire includes around 510,000 clones, more than 95% of them detected once, and about 0.059% sits in the top ten. The sequencing sample was made of naive CD4+ T cells sorted from blood. Subset reported: CD45RA+ positively selected. The origin of the receptors is a woman in her thirties in good health.

This clone showed up just a few times. V usage is TRBV5-5 and J usage is TRBJ2-7, with D hard to call. CDR1 and CDR2 from the germline V gene are SGHKS and YYEKEE (reference sequence). The CDR3 is made up of 12 amino acids. V was cut by 7 bases and J by 5 bases, with 13 bases left in between. CDR3 bases: TGTGCCAGCTCAGGAAGTGGCGACGAGCAGTACTTC. Translating gives CASSGSGDEQYF.

The V and J genes are TRBV7-9 and TRBJ2-7; D remains unclear. V was cut by 6 bases and J by 1 base, with 13 bases left in between. The CDR3 sequence is 14 residues long. Germline V lookup: CDR1 SEHNR, CDR2 FQNEAQ (reference sequence). This CDR3 is CASSNRVPSYEQYF. CDR3 nucleotides: TGTGCCAGCAGTAACCGGGTCCCATCCTACGAGCAGTACTTC.

The chain uses TRBV7-3 and TRBJ2-5; D is possibly TRBD1 (6 bases). Deletions cut 4 bases from V and 1 base from J, with 10 bases between. Germline-derived CDR1 and CDR2 are SGHTA and FQGTGA. The CDR3 has 14 amino acids. CDR3 amino acids: CASSYSGAQETQYF. CDR3 nucleotides: TGTGCCAGCAGCTATTCAGGGGCCCAAGAGACCCAGTACTTC.

V is TRBV23-1 and J is TRBJ2-2; 8 bases are a match to TRBD2. TRBV23-1 is an open reading frame whose function is uncertain. There are 17 residues in the CDR3. V lost 4 bases, J lost 11 bases, and 18 bases stayed unmatched. The CDR3, as DNA: TGCGCCAGCAGTCGCCCCCGGGATAGCGGGAAGGTAGTAGAGCTGTTTTTT. It specifies CASSRPRDSGKVVELFF.

The chain carries TRBV7-8 and TRBJ2-1; D call uncertain. The germline V gene encodes CDR1 SGHVS and CDR2 FQNEAQ. V was shortened by 1 base and J by 8 bases, with 15 bases between the two germline ends. The CDR3 covers 15 residues. The CDR3 region is CASSLVRPAQHEQFF. For the CDR3, the DNA is TGTGCCAGCAGCTTAGTCAGGCCGGCCCAGCATGAGCAGTTCTTC. Drawing the rest from reference TRBV7-8 and TRBJ2-1, the complete variable domain is GAGVSQSPRYKVAKRGQDVALRCDPISGHVSLFWYQQALGQGPEFLTYFQNEAQLDKSGLPSDRFFAERPEGSVSTLKIQRTQQEDSAVYLCASSLVRPAQHEQFFGPGTRLTVL.

The J gene is TRBJ2-1, the V gene TRBV19; no clear D. Trimming shortened V by 6 bases and J by 5 bases, and 11 bases separated the two germline ends. The CDR3 runs to 13 residues. The germline gives CDR1 LNHDA, CDR2 SQIVND (reference sequence). CDR3 nucleotides: TGTGCCAGTAGGCCGGTATGGAACAATGAGCAGTTCTTC. Its translation: CASRPVWNNEQFF.

CDR3 nucleotides: TGCGCCAGCAGCTTGAAAGGACTAATAAAGAGCTCCTACGAGCAGTACTTC. Amino acid sequence: CASSLKGLIKSSYEQYF. The chain joins TRBV5-1 to TRBJ2-7; D might be TRBD2 (6 bases). Germline V gene lookup returns CDR1 SGHRS and CDR2 YFSETQ. Trimming stripped 1 base from V and 0 bases from J, with 17 bases between. This CDR3 has 17 amino acids.

J is TRBJ1-6 and V is TRBV10-3, with TRBD1 matching 10 bases. CDR3 length equals 14 residues. The J segment lost 7 bases and the V segment lost 6 bases, leaving 3 bases of the junction unmatched. Germline values: CDR1 ENHRY, CDR2 SYGVKD. The DNA for the CDR3 is TGTGCCATCAGGAGGGGACAGGGGAATTCACCCCTCCACTTT. It yields the protein CAIRRGQGNSPLHF.

CDR3 loop: CASSFFGVSYNEQFF. As DNA, the CDR3 is TGTGCCAGCAGTTTCTTCGGCGTCTCCTACAATGAGCAGTTCTTC. V usage is TRBV28 and J usage is TRBJ2-1; the D is unclear. This CDR3 comprises 15 residues. V was pared by 3 bases and J by 0 bases, with 9 bases between. Looked up from germline, CDR1 is MDHEN and CDR2 is SYDVKM.

V gene TRBV29-1 combines with J gene TRBJ2-7; 12 nucleotides match TRBD2. V lost 5 bases to trimming and J lost 6 bases; unmatched junction nucleotides: 11. The CDR3 runs 15 residues. From germline, CDR1 is SQVTM and CDR2 ANQGSEA. The CDR3 coding sequence is TGCAGCGTTTGTTCCCGACTAGCGGGAGACGGCGAGCAGTACTTC. It encodes CSVCSRLAGDGEQYF.

This chain links TRBV28 with TRBJ1-2; D possibly corresponds to TRBD1 (5 bases). Per germline, CDR1 MDHEN and CDR2 SYDVKM. Trimming stripped 6 bases from V and 4 bases from J, with 18 bases between. The CDR3 runs to 15 residues. CDR3 DNA sequence: TGTGCCAGCAGCGCAACGTGGGGGGTATCCTATGGCTACACCTTC. Protein sequence: CASSATWGVSYGYTF.

CDR3 protein: CASSSGREQGVGGYTF. DNA for the CDR3: TGCGCCAGCAGCTCGGGGCGAGAACAGGGGGTCGGTGGCTACACCTTC. The gene calls are TRBV5-1 and TRBJ1-2, with 8 bases matching TRBD1. V shed 3 bases and J 7 bases; nucleotides not matched to a gene: 14. The length of the CDR3 is 16 residues. In germline, CDR1 is SGHRS, CDR2 YFSETQ.

The chain joins TRBV6-5 to TRBJ2-6, with a possible D match to TRBD2 (6 bases). The CDR3 is 16 amino acids. CDR1 and CDR2 from the germline V gene are MNHEY and SVGAGI. V dropped 2 bases and J dropped 2 bases, with 10 bases sitting between them. The CDR3 DNA reads as TGTGCCAGCAGTTACCATTGGGGGGCTGGGGCCAACGTCCTGACTTTC. Protein sequence: CASSYHWGAGANVLTF.

The chain uses TRBV7-9 and TRBJ2-7; D gene unclear. V was clipped by 5 bases and J by 5 bases, with 19 bases between them. Per germline, CDR1 SEHNR and CDR2 FQNEAQ (reference sequence). CDR3 length: 15 amino acids. CDR3 bases: TGTGCCAGCAGCCCAAGGAACTCCGGCCCCCACGAGCAGTACTTC. It yields the protein CASSPRNSGPHEQYF.

The CDR3 protein is CASSQTGLYSGNTIYF. CDR3 nucleotides: TGTGCCAGCAGCCAGACAGGGTTATACTCTGGAAACACCATATATTTT. The chain is built from TRBV7-2 and TRBJ1-3, with 7 bases lining up with TRBD1. The CDR3 consists of 16 residues. CDR1 and CDR2 (germline): SGHTA, FQGNSA. V lost 5 bases, J lost 0 bases, and 7 bases stayed unmatched.

In its sample, this clone was seen once. V and J are TRBV28 and TRBJ1-2, with D tentatively TRBD1 (6 bases). Germline-derived CDR1 and CDR2 are MDHEN and SYDVKM. V lost 1 base, J lost 6 bases, and 9 bases lay in between. The CDR3 sequence is 13 residues long. The CDR3 DNA reads as TGTGCCAGCAGTTTATCAGGGGCCAATGGCTACACCTTC. Encoded protein: CASSLSGANGYTF.

J is TRBJ2-1 and V is TRBV28; D gene ambiguous. The V gene lost 8 bases and the J gene lost 4 bases, with 15 bases spanning the gap. The CDR3 length is 14 residues. Per the germline V gene, CDR1 is MDHEN and CDR2 is SYDVKM. The CDR3 loop reads CASGAEQSYNEQFF. The DNA of the CDR3 is TGTGCCAGCGGCGCAGAGCAGAGTTACAATGAGCAGTTCTTC.

The rearrangement links TRBV7-9 to TRBJ2-3; D might be TRBD2 (6 bases). The CDR3 consists of 14 residues. Germline V lookup: CDR1 SEHNR, CDR2 FQNEAQ (reference sequence). V was shortened by 6 bases and J by 3 bases, with 13 bases between the two germline ends. The CDR3, as DNA: TGTGCCAGCAGTCACATAGCGGAAACAGATACGCAGTATTTT. The encoded protein is CASSHIAETDTQYF.

The rearrangement joins TRBV7-6 to TRBJ1-2, with D maybe TRBD1 (6 bases). This CDR3 has 15 residues. From germline, CDR1 is SGHVS and CDR2 FNYEAQ. Between the trimmed V and J ends, which lost 2 bases and 7 bases, there was a span of 17 bases. CDR3 loop: CASSLRAGDSSGYTF. The CDR3 DNA reads as TGTGCCAGCAGCTTAAGGGCAGGGGATTCGAGTGGCTACACCTTC.

This chain uses TRBV9 with TRBJ2-5; D ambiguous. Germline V lookup: CDR1 SGDLS, CDR2 YYNGEE. This CDR3 contains 13 residues. Trimming removed 0 bases from V and 2 bases from J, with 5 bases in between. As DNA, the CDR3 is TGTGCCAGCAGCGTAGTGTCGCAAGAGACCCAGTACTTC. Protein sequence: CASSVVSQETQYF.

Note on this clone: Additional DNA sequences in this sample encode the identical CDR3. V and J are TRBV28 and TRBJ2-7, with 9 bases that match TRBD2. Germline CDR1 MDHEN, CDR2 SYDVKM. The length of the CDR3 is 17 residues. V shed 6 bases and J 4 bases; nucleotides not matched to a gene: 16. CDR3 sequence reads: CASSALGGSGRSYEQYF. DNA for the CDR3: TGTGCCAGCAGCGCCTTGGGAGGTAGCGGGAGATCTTACGAGCAGTACTTC.

CDR3 coding DNA: TGTGCCAGCAGTGAAGACGGTTCCTACGAGCAGTACTTC. This gives the protein CASSEDGSYEQYF. The chain is built from TRBV6-1 and TRBJ2-7; D is undetermined. This CDR3 has 13 amino acids. Germline-derived CDR1 and CDR2 are MNHNS and SASEGT. The V end was cut by 1 base, the J end by 1 base, with 5 bases between.